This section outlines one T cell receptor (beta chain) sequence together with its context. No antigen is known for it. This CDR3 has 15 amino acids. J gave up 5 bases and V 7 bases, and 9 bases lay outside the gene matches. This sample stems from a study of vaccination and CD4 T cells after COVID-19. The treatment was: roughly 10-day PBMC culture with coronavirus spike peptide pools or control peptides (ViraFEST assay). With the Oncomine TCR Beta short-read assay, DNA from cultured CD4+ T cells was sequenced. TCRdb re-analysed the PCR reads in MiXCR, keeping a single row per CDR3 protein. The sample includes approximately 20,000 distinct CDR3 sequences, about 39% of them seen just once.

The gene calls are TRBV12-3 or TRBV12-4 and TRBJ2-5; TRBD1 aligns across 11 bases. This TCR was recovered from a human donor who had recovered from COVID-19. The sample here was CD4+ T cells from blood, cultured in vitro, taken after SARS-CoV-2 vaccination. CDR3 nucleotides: TGTGCCAGCACTATAAGGACAGGGGGCGCGGAGACCCAGTACTTC. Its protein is CASTIRTGGAETQYF.